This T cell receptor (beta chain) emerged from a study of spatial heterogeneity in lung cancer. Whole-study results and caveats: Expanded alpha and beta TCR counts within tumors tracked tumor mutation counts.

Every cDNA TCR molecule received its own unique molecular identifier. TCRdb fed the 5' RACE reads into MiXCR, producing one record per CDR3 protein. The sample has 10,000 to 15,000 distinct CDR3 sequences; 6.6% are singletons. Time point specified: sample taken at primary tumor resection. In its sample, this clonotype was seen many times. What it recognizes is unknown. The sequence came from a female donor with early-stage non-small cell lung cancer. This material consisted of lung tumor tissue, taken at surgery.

CDR3 sequence (DNA): TGTGCCATAGCTGGGACAGGTGAGACCTACGAGCAGTACTTC. As protein: CAIAGTGETYEQYF. This sequence joins TRBV10-3 and TRBJ2-7, with TRBD1 identical over 8 bases. This CDR3 spans 14 amino acids. Per the germline V gene, CDR1 is ENHRY and CDR2 is SYGVKD. The trim removed 9 bases at V and 2 bases at J, leaving 9 bases unmatched.